This T cell receptor (beta chain) was documented in a study of blood T cell repertoires in COVID-19. Across the whole study: From the United States, Italy and Spain came samples of acute and convalescent COVID-19. PBMCs, B-cell-depleted T cells, or T cells were the source of the cDNA or gDNA that made up the material.

The authors' processing: Estimation of nucleated cell counts was performed using reference gene primer amplification. Repertoires were generated with immunoSEQ multiplex PCR, while TCRdb's copy carries only in-frame clones and drops some. The V and J calls and clone size were taken over from that table, and D and trimming were inferred from the DNA. The sample consists of 150,000 to 180,000 clones, approximately 83% of them appearing once. The sequence was obtained from a woman aged 55-70 years with acute or convalescent COVID-19. Sequenced material: peripheral blood.

Here the CDR3 DNA reads TGTGCCAGCAGTTACTCCCGGACAGGGTTTAGTGGCTACACCTTC. Protein sequence: CASSYSRTGFSGYTF. The chain joins TRBV6-5 to TRBJ1-2; 8 nucleotides align to TRBD1. Trimming removed 0 bases from V and 7 bases from J; junction bases left unmatched: 7. Germline lookup yields CDR1 MNHEY and CDR2 SVGAGI. CDR3 length: 15 residues.